This paragraph covers one T cell receptor (beta chain) sequence. The antigen remains undetermined. Described time point: patch test 1, 2 weeks after DPC sensitization. The treatment: therapeutic diphenylcyclopropenone sensitization with weekly scalp DPC. Per the study methods: Sample TCR totals centred on a median of approximately 95,000, ranging about 20,000 to 700,000. TCRdb called the RACE reads again in MiXCR, with one record for every CDR3 protein. In this record, the V and J calls reflect TCRdb's handling and not the investigators' own analysis. The sample lists more than 65,000 distinct CDR3 sequences, over 9% occurring once. This sample was included in a study of human T cells and chemical hapten exposure. Study observations and caveats: In comparison with controls, expanded TCRs gave rise to a significantly larger number of large CDR3 similarity clusters.

This CDR3 has 15 amino acids. Germline CDR1 is MNHEY and CDR2 is SVGEGT. V lost 0 bases and J lost 10, with 16 bases in between. The chain joins TRBV6-2 or TRBV6-3 to TRBJ2-1; D may be TRBD2 (5 bases). This TCR was recovered from a woman aged 45-65 years with alopecia areata. Some clones in this sample may be carry-over from other donors' samples. The sample here was whole blood, taken in connection with sensitization to the hapten diphenylcyclopropenone (DPC). CDR3 coding DNA: TGTGCCAGCAGTTACTCAGCTAGGCCGCCGGGGGAGCAGTTCTTC. The encoded protein is CASSYSARPPGEQFF.